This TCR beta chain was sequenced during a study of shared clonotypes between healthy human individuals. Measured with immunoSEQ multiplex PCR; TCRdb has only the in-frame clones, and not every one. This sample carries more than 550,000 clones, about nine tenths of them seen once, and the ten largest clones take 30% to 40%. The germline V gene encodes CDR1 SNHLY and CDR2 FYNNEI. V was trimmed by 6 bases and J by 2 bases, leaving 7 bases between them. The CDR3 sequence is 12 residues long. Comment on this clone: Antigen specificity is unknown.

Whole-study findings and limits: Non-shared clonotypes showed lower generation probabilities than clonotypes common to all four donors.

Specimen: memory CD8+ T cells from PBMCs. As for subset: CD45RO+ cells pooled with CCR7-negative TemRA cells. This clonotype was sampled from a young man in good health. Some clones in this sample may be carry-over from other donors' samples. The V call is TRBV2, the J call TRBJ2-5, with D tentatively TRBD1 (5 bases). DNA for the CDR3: TGTGCCAGCAGAGGGGAACAAGAGACCCAGTACTTC. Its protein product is CASRGEQETQYF.